What follows describes a single TCR beta chain. Its antigen remains unidentified. Only Caucasian adults living in Nashville, Tennessee made up the donor group. The CDR3 contains 16 residues. Trimming took 4 bases from V and 4 from J, leaving 19 bases between them. The germline V gene has CDR1 KGHSY and CDR2 FQNENV. This sample was included in a study of shared clonotypes between healthy human individuals. Study-wide points: Non-shared clonotypes were found to have lower generation probabilities than the clonotypes that were shared by all four of the sorted-subset donors. Naive subsets, compared against memory subsets, generally had larger estimated richness values.

The protocol was immunoSEQ multiplex PCR, while the TCRdb copy is restricted to in-frame clones and leaves out a portion. The profile covers about 2.4 million clones, with 93% appearing a single time and about 0.39% taken by the ten largest. Material: naive CD4+ T cells from PBMCs. Noted subset: CD45RA+ positively selected. The receptor comes from a man aged 18 to 30 in good health. Some clones in this sample may be carry-over from other donors' samples. V gene TRBV16 combines with J gene TRBJ1-1, with a tentative D call TRBD1 (6 bases). In nucleotides, the CDR3 is TGTGCCAGCAGCCTATTTGGGGGCGCGGGGGGCACTGAAGCTTTCTTT. It specifies CASSLFGGAGGTEAFF. Full variable domain (missing parts from reference TRBV16 and TRBJ1-1): GEEVAQTPKHLVRGEGQKAKLYCAPIKGHSYVFWYQQVLKNEFKFLISFQNENVFDETGMPKERFSAKCLPNSPCSLEIQATKLEDSAVYFCASSLFGGAGGTEAFFGQGTRLTVV.